The entry below gives a single TCR beta chain sequence along with its context. These data belong to a study of Ad26.COV2.S vaccination and SARS-CoV-2 variants. Treatment specified: 15 to 20 received Ad26.COV2.S at low or high dose, single or two shots; 5 received placebo; per-sample allocation not given. Sampling was done on day 63 after the first vaccine or placebo injection. The CDR3 is 14 amino acids. The ends lost 0 bases at V and 5 bases at J; junction bases unmatched: 5. Germline V gives CDR1 SGHDT, CDR2 YYEEEE. The method was immunoSEQ multiplex PCR; TCRdb's version includes in-frame clones alone and lacks a portion of them. The sample carries approximately 420,000 clones, about 85% recorded once.

The starting material was peripheral blood, obtained in a trial of Ad26.COV2.S vaccine versus placebo. The chain uses TRBV5-6 and TRBJ2-7; 7 nucleotides agree with TRBD1. This receptor was identified in a person between 18 and 65 years old who received the Ad26.COV2.S COVID-19 vaccine or a placebo. The CDR3 protein is CASSLVNRGNEQYF. The CDR3, as DNA: TGTGCCAGCAGCTTGGTAAACAGGGGCAACGAGCAGTACTTC.